This TCR beta chain originates from a study of cytomegalovirus exposure and HLA in healthy donors. PCR employed 60 Vbeta and 13 Jbeta primers. This table comes from immunoSEQ multiplex PCR, and its TCRdb copy is limited to in-frame clones, with some not included. Found here are about 180,000 clones, 80% of them singletons; the top ten hold under 7.5%. The ends lost 0 bases at V and 10 bases at J; junction bases unmatched: 10. The CDR3 totals 18 residues. Germline V gene sequence: CDR1 MGHRA, CDR2 YSYEKL. This sequence joins TRBV4-1 and TRBJ1-6; 12 positions match TRBD1. The sample taken for sequencing was PBMCs. The clonotype was recovered from a man younger than 40 in good health and CMV-seropositive. CDR3 sequence: CASSQDRRVGTGGSPLHF. CDR3 DNA sequence: TGCGCCAGCAGCCAAGATCGGAGGGTCGGGACAGGGGGCTCACCCCTCCACTTT.